The source of this T cell receptor beta chain is a study of OX40 agonist ivuxolimab in advanced cancers. General study findings and limits: At doses 0.1 to 3.0 mg/kg, CD4+ and CD8+ clones expanded.

To note about this clone: Its target is not known.

Trimming stripped 6 bases from V and 13 bases from J, with 15 bases between. Germline CDR1 is SNHLY and CDR2 is FYNNEI. This CDR3 has 11 residues. Sequenced by immunoSEQ multiplex PCR; TCRdb stores in-frame clones only, minus some. The repertoire has tens of thousands of clones, 85% to 90% of them found once; the top ten carry around 2.5%. This chain uses TRBV2 with TRBJ2-5; TRBD1 is a possible D gene (6 bases). The sample in question was CD4+ or CD8+ T cells sorted from blood, obtained in a trial of the OX40 agonist ivuxolimab. This TCR was recovered from an adult with an advanced solid tumor such as melanoma, head and neck, liver or kidney cancer. DNA for the CDR3: TGTGCCAGCAGGGTGGACAGCGTCAGGTACTTC. Encoded protein: CASRVDSVRYF. Full variable domain (rest looked up from reference TRBV2 and TRBJ2-5): EPEVTQTPSHQVTQMGQEVILRCVPISNHLYFYWYRQILGQKVEFLVSFYNNEISEKSEIFDDQFSVERPDGSNFTLKIRSTKLEDSAMYFCASRVDSVRYFGPGTRLLVL.